The following is a TCR beta chain sequence with its context. This entry is derived from a study of blood T cell repertoires in COVID-19. Background on the study: The United States, Italy and Spain supplied acute and convalescent COVID-19 samples. PBMCs, B-cell-depleted T cells, or T cells provided the cDNA or gDNA that made up the material.

J was trimmed by 4 bases and V by 5 bases; bases with no gene match: 7. In germline, CDR1 is SEHNR, CDR2 FQNEAQ (reference sequence). The CDR3 loop spans 15 amino acids. Original processing methods: Nucleated cell counts were estimated from reference gene primer amplification. Produced via immunoSEQ multiplex PCR; TCRdb's table is partial and in-frame only. D and trimming come from the DNA, and the V and J calls and clone size come from that table. The sample has over 120,000 clones, 84% seen once. The chain combines TRBV7-9 with TRBJ1-5; TRBD1 matches at 8 bases. Sequenced: peripheral blood. The TCR comes from a man between 60 and 75 years old with active or convalescent COVID-19. The CDR3 DNA sequence: TGTGCCAGCAGCCCCTCAGGGGGCCCTAATCAGCCCCAGCATTTT. Protein: CASSPSGGPNQPQHF.